This T cell receptor beta chain was observed in a study of T-cell reconstitution after alpha-beta-depleted transplantation in children. CDR1 and CDR2 from the germline V gene are KGHDR and SFDVKD. V lost 4 bases to trimming and J lost 0 bases, with 9 bases between them. The CDR3 loop spans 15 amino acids. This clonotype showed up just a few times. TCRbeta library preparation incorporated unique molecular identifiers. Using its own MiXCR run on the PCR reads, TCRdb lists one record per CDR3 protein. The sample lists fewer than 750,000 distinct CDR3 sequences, 25% to 30% occurring once. The sequence was collected from a boy under two years old with Wiskott-Aldrich syndrome, due to receive a stem cell transplant. The chain employs TRBV24-1 and TRBJ2-1; D is perhaps TRBD2 (6 bases). This specimen was PBMCs, taken before TCRalphabeta/CD19-depleted stem cell transplant. CDR3 sequence reads: CATSDAGSSYNEQFF. CDR3 coding DNA: TGTGCCACCAGTGACGCCGGGAGCTCCTACAATGAGCAGTTCTTC.